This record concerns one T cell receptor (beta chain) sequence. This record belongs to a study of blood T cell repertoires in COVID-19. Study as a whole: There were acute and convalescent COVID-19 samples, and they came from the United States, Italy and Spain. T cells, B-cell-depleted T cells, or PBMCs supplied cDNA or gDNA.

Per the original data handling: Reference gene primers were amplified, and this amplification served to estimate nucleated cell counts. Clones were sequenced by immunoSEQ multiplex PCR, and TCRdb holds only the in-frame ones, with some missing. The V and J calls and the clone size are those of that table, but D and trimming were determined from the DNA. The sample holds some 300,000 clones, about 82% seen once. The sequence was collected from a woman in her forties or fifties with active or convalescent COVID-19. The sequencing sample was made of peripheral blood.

CDR3 amino acids: CASSPEQGTSTTDTQYF. As DNA, the CDR3 is TGTGCCAGCAGTCCCGAACAGGGCACCTCCACCACAGATACGCAGTATTTT. The chain links TRBV6-4 to TRBJ2-3; a possible D gene is TRBD1 (6 bases). Germline values: CDR1 MRHNA, CDR2 SNTAGT. Trimming removed 5 bases at V and 2 bases at J, with 20 bases between. CDR3 length: 17 amino acids.